These 8 T cell receptor beta chains share one sample of origin, sequenced in a study of cytomegalovirus exposure and HLA in healthy donors. PCR used 60 Vbeta primers and 13 Jbeta primers. Measured with immunoSEQ multiplex PCR; TCRdb has only the in-frame clones, and not every one. This sample has 200,000 to 250,000 clones; over 75% occur once, and the top ten carry about 0.2%. The sequenced sample was PBMCs. These receptors came from a girl aged 2 to 10 in good health and CMV-seronegative.

V gene TRBV11-3 combines with J gene TRBJ1-3, with TRBD1 matching 7 bases. The V gene's germline CDR1 is SGHNT and CDR2 YENEEA. The CDR3 has 13 residues. V gave up 5 bases and J gave up 4 bases; unmatched junction bases: 2. Here the CDR3 reads CASSLDRGNTIYF. The DNA for the CDR3 is TGTGCCAGCAGCCTGGACAGGGGAAACACCATATATTTT.

The rearrangement uses TRBV4-2 and TRBJ1-3, with D tentatively TRBD1 (6 bases). Germline CDR1 is LGHNA and CDR2 is YNFKEQ. There are 19 residues in the CDR3. V shed 4 bases and J shed 0 bases, with 22 bases lying between them. CDR3 region: CASSPPQLRQDHSGNTIYF. The CDR3 coding sequence is TGTGCCAGCAGCCCACCCCAACTAAGACAGGACCACTCTGGAAACACCATATATTTT.

V and J are TRBV9 and TRBJ1-2; D may be TRBD1 (5 bases). The CDR3 runs 14 residues. Germline V gene lookup returns CDR1 SGDLS and CDR2 YYNGEE. V lost 0 bases and J lost 2, with 8 bases in between. In DNA form, the CDR3 reads TGTGCCAGCAGCGTAGCGGCAGGGAACTATGGCTACACCTTC. Translating it yields CASSVAAGNYGYTF.

V and J are TRBV5-6 and TRBJ2-5; no clear D gene. The last part of the DNA fits TRBJ2-7 better; the J call may be wrong. CDR1 is SGHDT and CDR2 is YYEEEE in the germline V gene. The CDR3 is 12 amino acids. The CDR3 sequence: CASSLGPNEQYF. DNA for the CDR3: TGTGCCAGCAGCTTGGGTCCCAACGAGCAGTACTTC.

V usage is TRBV6-1 and J usage is TRBJ1-1; D is ambiguous. V lost 3 bases, J lost 3 bases, and 8 bases lay in between. Germline V gives CDR1 MNHNS, CDR2 SASEGT. CDR3 length equals 13 residues. The CDR3 reads CASSDDKYTEAFF. The DNA of the CDR3 is TGTGCCAGCAGTGATGACAAGTACACTGAAGCTTTCTTT.

The rearrangement uses TRBV6-5 and TRBJ2-1, with 8 bases matching TRBD1. The CDR3 runs to 15 residues. CDR1 and CDR2 (germline): MNHEY, SVGAGI. Trimming removed 6 bases from V and 6 bases from J; junction bases left unmatched: 10. The CDR3 spells CASRSGTGSINEQFF. In DNA form, the CDR3 reads TGTGCCAGCAGATCCGGGACAGGATCCATCAATGAGCAGTTCTTC.

The chain uses TRBV7-9 and TRBJ2-7; 10 positions agree with TRBD1. Germline CDR1 is SEHNR and CDR2 is FQNEAQ (reference sequence). With V trimmed by 1 base and J by 2 bases, 5 bases remained unmatched. There are 16 residues in the CDR3. The CDR3 DNA reads as TGTGCCAGCAGCTTAGAATGGGACAGGGGCACCTACGAGCAGTACTTC. As protein: CASSLEWDRGTYEQYF.

V is TRBV6-1 and J is TRBJ2-5, with D perhaps TRBD2 (5 bases). The CDR3 length is 13 residues. The V gene lost 6 bases and the J gene lost 1 base, with 9 bases spanning the gap. Germline-derived CDR1 and CDR2 are MNHNS and SASEGT. The CDR3: CASRAGLQETQYF. CDR3 bases: TGTGCCAGCAGGGCCGGACTCCAAGAGACCCAGTACTTC.